The clone carrying this T cell receptor beta chain was counted a few times. Its antigen is still unknown. The PCR contained 60 Vbeta and 13 Jbeta primers. Assay used: immunoSEQ multiplex PCR; TCRdb lists only in-frame clones, some missing. The sample lists more than 90,000 clones; less than 85% were seen once. The data originate from a study of cytomegalovirus exposure and HLA in healthy donors. Findings and caveats of the study: The study reported that TCR beta sequences accurately predicted HLA-A and HLA-B alleles in most subjects.

The sequenced sample was PBMCs. The origin of this receptor is a man aged 50 to 59 in good health and CMV-seropositive.

CDR3 region: CASSSERQGAGYTF. The DNA of the CDR3 is TGTGCCAGCAGTTCCGAACGACAGGGGGCGGGCTACACCTTC. The chain couples TRBV28 to TRBJ1-2; 10 bases agree with TRBD1. Germline values: CDR1 MDHEN, CDR2 SYDVKM. This CDR3 has 14 amino acids. Trimming at V came to 4 bases and at J to 8 bases, leaving 7 bases not matched to a gene.